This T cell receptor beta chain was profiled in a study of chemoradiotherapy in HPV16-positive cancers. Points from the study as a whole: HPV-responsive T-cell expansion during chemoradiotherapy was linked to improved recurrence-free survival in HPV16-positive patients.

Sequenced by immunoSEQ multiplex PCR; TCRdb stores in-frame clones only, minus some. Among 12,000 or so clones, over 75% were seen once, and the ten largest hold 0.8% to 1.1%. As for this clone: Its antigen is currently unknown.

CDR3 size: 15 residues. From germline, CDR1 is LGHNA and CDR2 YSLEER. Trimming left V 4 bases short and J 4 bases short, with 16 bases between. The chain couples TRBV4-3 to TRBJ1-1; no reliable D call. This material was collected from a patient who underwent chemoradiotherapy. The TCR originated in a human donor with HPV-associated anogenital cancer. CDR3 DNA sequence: TGCGCCAGCAGCCCCCGCCCGGGAGATTTCACTGAAGCTTTCTTT. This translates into CASSPRPGDFTEAFF.